What follows describes a single T cell receptor beta chain. Its antigen remains unidentified. This sample was taken from a study of monozygotic twins with inflammatory bowel disease (dated by TCRdb to about 2019). Notes on the research overall: The full study comprised 28 monozygotic twin pairs: nine German pairs (four IBD-concordant, five IBD-discordant) and 19 IBD-discordant Danish pairs. Disease-associated traits were sought mainly through comparisons between IBD patients and their genetically identical healthy co-twins within discordant pairs. Each individual had, on average, about 151 000 unique TCRalpha sequences and 181 000 unique TCRbeta sequences available for analysis.

Results and caveats for the whole study, not just this receptor: Differing immunosuppressive treatments among patients may have added background noise and inter-individual variability to the repertoires. The results gave no support for a single strong signal or clonotype linked to IBD. The analysis was unable to tell different T cell subtypes apart. IBD patients had lower TCRbeta repertoire diversity, measured by the inverse Simpson index, than their healthy co-twins. IBD patients shared fewer clonotypes with other individuals than healthy twins did, most markedly in patients showing signs of disease activity. Concordant and discordant twins showed no difference in repertoire similarity, possibly because of limited statistical power.

Libraries were prepared through 5' RACE. Preparation of each TCR library used roughly 3,300 ng of total RNA. For each sample, cDNA synthesis was carried out in eight separate reactions using SMARTScribe reverse transcriptase. During cDNA synthesis, unique molecular identifiers containing a 6-nucleotide sample barcode were introduced by template switching. TCRalpha and TCRbeta cDNA was amplified in two nested PCRs of roughly 16 and 10 cycles, and bead purification was carried out after each PCR. Before amplification, cDNA was treated with uracil DNA-glycosylase and purified using the QIAquick PCR purification kit. In the second PCR, Illumina TruSeq-compatible adapters and sample-specific barcodes were added. TapeStation and Qubit were used to check library quality and concentration, and about 4.5 ng of each library was pooled. Sequencing of the pooled libraries was done on an Illumina HiSeq2500 single-index Rapid Run using custom sequencing primers and 2 x 100 bp reads. As for the original processing: UMI-based consensus assembly with MiGEC version 1.2.6 was used to correct PCR and sequencing errors. MiXCR version 2.1.1 handled V(D)J alignment, clonotype assembly and CDR3 extraction. To normalise gene usage, clonotype sharing and MAIT/NKT TCR abundance, the analysis used the top 1000, 10 000 and 20 000 clonotypes per sample. After downsampling to 27 000 UMIs, diversity was calculated as the inverse Simpson index using the vegan R package. Paired Mann-Whitney U tests on discordant twin pairs were used, with Benjamini-Hochberg multiple-testing correction. TCRdb reprocessed the raw reads; every CDR3 protein sequence is a single record, and DNA is not supplied. V and J calls and clone size were set by TCRdb, not the authors. The sample's table covers over 100,000 distinct CDR3 sequences. Of the sample, roughly 12% falls within the top ten clones.

The CDR3 goes from the cysteine to the phenylalanine over 14 residues. Only the protein is available. CDR1 and CDR2 are drawn from the germline V gene (reference sequence): SGHNT, YYREEE. A 2.5 ml peripheral blood sample was drawn into PAXgene tubes per donor and stored at -80°C. Total RNA was isolated from whole blood with the PAXgene blood miRNA kit on an automated QIAcube, without T cell sorting. Deep TCRalpha and TCRbeta repertoire profiling with unique molecular barcoding was performed on peripheral blood of monozygotic twin pairs concordant or discordant for inflammatory bowel disease. Smoking habits were recorded for all twin pairs, with individuals classified as current, former or never smokers.

Source material: blood. The V and J genes are TRBV5-4 and TRBJ2-7; TCRdb's D gene call, TRBD1, goes unchecked for lack of DNA. The TCR was taken from a human donor with ulcerative colitis or Crohn's disease, or a healthy co-twin of an affected twin (not recorded which). This receptor carries the CDR3 CASSLEGHLGEQYF.